This T cell receptor (beta chain) was profiled in a study of cytomegalovirus exposure and HLA in healthy donors. Background on the study: The approximately 660 first-cohort repertoires shared a platform with the 130 or so validation repertoires, as reported in a later analysis.

About this clone: As yet, its antigen is unknown.

Points from the study as a whole: In vitro data verified a few CMV-associated chains as specific for CMV antigens.

The data were produced by immunoSEQ multiplex PCR, yet TCRdb's version contains in-frame clones alone and is incomplete. The sample records roughly 75,000 clones, around 85% being singletons. The CDR3 is 15 amino acids. Trimming stripped 4 bases from V and 2 bases from J, with 15 bases between. CDR1 is SEHNR and CDR2 is FQNEAQ in the germline V gene (reference sequence). Separate from the approximately 700-subject first cohort was the approximately 120-subject validation cohort, to which the donors belonged. What was sequenced was PBMCs. The clonotype comes from a man aged 30 to 39 in good health and CMV-seronegative. This chain joins TRBV7-9 and TRBJ2-7; tentatively, D is TRBD2 (5 bases). CDR3 nucleotides: TGTGCCAGCAGCTCCATCTCCGGGAAGACCTACGAGCAGTACTTC. Residues: CASSSISGKTYEQYF.